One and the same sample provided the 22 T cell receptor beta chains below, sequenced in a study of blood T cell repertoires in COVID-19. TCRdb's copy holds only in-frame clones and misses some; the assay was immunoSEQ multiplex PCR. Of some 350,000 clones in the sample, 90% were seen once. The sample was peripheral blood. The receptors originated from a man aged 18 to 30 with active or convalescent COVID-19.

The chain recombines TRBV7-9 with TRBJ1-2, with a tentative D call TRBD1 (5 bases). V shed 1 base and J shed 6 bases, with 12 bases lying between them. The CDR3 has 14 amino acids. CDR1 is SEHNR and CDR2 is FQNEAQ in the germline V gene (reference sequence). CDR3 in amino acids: CASSLDFGGNGYTF. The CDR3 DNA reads TGTGCCAGCAGCTTAGATTTCGGGGGAAATGGCTACACCTTC.

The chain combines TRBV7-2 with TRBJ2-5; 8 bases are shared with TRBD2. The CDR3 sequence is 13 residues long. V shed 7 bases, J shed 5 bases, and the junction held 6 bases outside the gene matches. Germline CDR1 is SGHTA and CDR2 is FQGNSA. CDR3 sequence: CASNIAGKETQYF. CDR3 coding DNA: TGTGCCAGCAATATAGCGGGAAAGGAGACCCAGTACTTC.

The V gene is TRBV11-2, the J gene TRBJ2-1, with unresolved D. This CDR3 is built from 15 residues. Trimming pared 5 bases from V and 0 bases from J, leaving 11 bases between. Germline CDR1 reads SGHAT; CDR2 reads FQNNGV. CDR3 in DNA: TGTGCCAGCAGCCCGTGGGCAGTCTCCTACAATGAGCAGTTCTTC. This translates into CASSPWAVSYNEQFF.

CDR3 nucleotides: TGCGCCAGCAGCCAAACCGGGGGGGCCGGGGAGCTGTTTTTT. Protein: CASSQTGGAGELFF. The rearrangement links TRBV4-3 to TRBJ2-2; the match to TRBD2 covers 8 bases. Germline trimming cut 2 bases from V and 6 bases from J; bases unmatched to any gene: 2. The CDR3 is made up of 14 amino acids. CDR1 is LGHNA, CDR2 YSLEER, per germline.

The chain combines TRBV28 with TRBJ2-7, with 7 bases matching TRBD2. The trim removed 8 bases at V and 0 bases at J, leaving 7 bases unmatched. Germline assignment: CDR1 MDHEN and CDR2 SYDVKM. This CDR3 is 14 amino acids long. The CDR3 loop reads CASGVAGLSYEQYF. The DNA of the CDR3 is TGTGCCAGCGGGGTAGCGGGTCTCTCCTACGAGCAGTACTTC.

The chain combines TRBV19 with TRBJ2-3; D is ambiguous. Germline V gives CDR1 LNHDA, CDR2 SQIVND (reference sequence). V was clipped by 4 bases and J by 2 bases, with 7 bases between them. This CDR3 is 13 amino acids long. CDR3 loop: CASSNMATDTQYF. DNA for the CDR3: TGTGCCAGTAGTAATATGGCCACAGATACGCAGTATTTT.

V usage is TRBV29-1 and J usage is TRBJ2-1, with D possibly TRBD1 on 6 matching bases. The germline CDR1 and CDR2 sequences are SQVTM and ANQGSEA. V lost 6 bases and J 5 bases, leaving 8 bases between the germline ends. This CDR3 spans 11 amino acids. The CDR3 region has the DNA TGCAGCGTGGGGGCTCACAATGAGCAGTTCTTC. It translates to CSVGAHNEQFF.

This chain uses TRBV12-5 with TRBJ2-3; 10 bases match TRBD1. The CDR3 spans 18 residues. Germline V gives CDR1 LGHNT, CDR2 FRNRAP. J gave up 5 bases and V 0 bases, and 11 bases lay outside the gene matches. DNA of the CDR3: TGTGCTAGTGGTTTGGTTCTGGGGGACAGGGGTGCCCAAGATACGCAGTATTTT. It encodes CASGLVLGDRGAQDTQYF.

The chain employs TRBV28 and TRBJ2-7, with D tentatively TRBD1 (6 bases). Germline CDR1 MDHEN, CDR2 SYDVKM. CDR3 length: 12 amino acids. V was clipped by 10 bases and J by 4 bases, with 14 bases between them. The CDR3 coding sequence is TGTGCCACCACGAGACAGGTATACGAGCAGTACTTC. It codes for CATTRQVYEQYF.

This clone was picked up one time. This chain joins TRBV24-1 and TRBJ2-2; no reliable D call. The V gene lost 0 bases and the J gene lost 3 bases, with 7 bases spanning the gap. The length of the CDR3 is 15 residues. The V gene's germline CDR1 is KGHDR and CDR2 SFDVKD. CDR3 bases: TGTGCCACCAGTGATTTGTTGGGCGACACCGGGGAGCTGTTTTTT. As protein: CATSDLLGDTGELFF.

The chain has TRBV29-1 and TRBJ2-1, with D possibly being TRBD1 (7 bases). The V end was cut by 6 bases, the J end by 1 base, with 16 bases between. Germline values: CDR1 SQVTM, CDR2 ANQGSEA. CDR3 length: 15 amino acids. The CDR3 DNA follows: TGCAGCGTAGGAGGGGGCGTAATATCCTACAATGAGCAGTTCTTC. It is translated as CSVGGGVISYNEQFF.

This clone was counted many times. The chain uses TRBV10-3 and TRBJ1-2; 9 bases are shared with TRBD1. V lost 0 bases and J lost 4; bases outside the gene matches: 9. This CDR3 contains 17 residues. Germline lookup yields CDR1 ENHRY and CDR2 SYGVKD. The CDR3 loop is CAISESHGTGSSYGYTF. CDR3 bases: TGTGCCATCAGTGAGTCTCACGGGACAGGGAGCAGCTATGGCTACACCTTC.

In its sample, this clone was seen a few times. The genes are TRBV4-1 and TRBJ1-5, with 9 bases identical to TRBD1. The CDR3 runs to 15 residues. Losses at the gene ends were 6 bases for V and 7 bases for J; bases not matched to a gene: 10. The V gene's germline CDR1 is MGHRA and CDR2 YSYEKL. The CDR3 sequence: CASSSTWTGEQPQHF. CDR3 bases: TGCGCCAGCAGTTCCACTTGGACAGGGGAACAGCCCCAGCATTTT.

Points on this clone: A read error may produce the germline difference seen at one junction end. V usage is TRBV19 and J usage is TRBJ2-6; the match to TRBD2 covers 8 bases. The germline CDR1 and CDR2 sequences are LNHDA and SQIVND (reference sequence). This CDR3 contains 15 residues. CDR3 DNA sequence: TGTGCCAGTAGTGCGGGGGGCAGTGGGGCCAACGTGCTGACTTTC. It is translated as CASSAGGSGANVLTF.

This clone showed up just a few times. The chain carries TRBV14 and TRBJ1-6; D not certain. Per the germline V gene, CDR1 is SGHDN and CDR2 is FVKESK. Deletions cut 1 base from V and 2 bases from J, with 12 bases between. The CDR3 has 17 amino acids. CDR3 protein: CASSQGVTAAYNSPLHF. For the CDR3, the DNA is TGTGCCAGCAGCCAAGGGGTCACGGCGGCCTATAATTCACCCCTCCACTTT.

CDR3 bases: TGCAGTGCTAGTGATCCGGGATCGGGTAATGAGCAGTTCTTC. Translating gives CSASDPGSGNEQFF. The genes are TRBV20-1 and TRBJ2-1, with a weak D call TRBD2 (5 bases). CDR1 and CDR2 from the germline V gene are DFQATT and SNEGSKA (reference sequence). V was cut by 3 bases and J by 7 bases, with 16 bases left in between. The CDR3 runs 14 residues.

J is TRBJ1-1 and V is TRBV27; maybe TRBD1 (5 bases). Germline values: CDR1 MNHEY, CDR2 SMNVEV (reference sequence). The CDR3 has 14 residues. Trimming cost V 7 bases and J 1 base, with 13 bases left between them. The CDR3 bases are TGTGCCAGCATGTTTCAGGGAAAGAACACTGAAGCTTTCTTT. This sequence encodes CASMFQGKNTEAFF.

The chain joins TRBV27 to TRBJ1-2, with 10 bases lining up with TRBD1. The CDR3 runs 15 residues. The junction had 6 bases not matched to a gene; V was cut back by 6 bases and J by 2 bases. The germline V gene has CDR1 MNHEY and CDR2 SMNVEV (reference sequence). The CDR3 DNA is TGTGCCAGCAGCCCGGGACAGGGGATGAACTATGGCTACACCTTC. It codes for CASSPGQGMNYGYTF.

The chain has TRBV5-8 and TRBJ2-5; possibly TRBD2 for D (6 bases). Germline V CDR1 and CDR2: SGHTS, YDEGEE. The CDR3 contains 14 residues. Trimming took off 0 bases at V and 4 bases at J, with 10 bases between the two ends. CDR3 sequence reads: CASSLGISGETQYF. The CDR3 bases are TGTGCCAGCAGCTTGGGCATTAGCGGAGAGACCCAGTACTTC. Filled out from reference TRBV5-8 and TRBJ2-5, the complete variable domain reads EAGVTQSPTHLIKTRGQQATLRCSPISGHTSVYWYQQALGLGLQFLLWYDEGEERNRGNFPPRFSGRQFPNYSSELNVNALELEDSALYLCASSLGISGETQYFGPGTRLLVL.

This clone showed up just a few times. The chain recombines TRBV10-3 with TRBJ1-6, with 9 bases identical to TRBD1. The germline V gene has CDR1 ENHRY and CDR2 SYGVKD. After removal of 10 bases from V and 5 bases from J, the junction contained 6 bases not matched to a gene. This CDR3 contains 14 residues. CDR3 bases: TGTGCCAGCGAGGGGACAGGGAATAATTCACCCCTCCACTTT. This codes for CASEGTGNNSPLHF.

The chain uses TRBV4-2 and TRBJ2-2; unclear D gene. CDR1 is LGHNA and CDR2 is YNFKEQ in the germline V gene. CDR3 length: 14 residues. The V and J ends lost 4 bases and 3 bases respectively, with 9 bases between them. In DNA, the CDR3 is TGTGCCAGCAGCCTAGAACGGGACACCGGGGAGCTGTTTTTT. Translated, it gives CASSLERDTGELFF.

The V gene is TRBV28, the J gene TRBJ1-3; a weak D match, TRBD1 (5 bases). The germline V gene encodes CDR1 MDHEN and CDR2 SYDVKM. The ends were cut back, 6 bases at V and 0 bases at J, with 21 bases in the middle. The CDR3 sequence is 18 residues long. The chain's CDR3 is CASSPTLNRWNSGNTIYF. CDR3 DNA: TGTGCCAGCAGCCCTACCCTGAACAGGTGGAACTCTGGAAACACCATATATTTT.